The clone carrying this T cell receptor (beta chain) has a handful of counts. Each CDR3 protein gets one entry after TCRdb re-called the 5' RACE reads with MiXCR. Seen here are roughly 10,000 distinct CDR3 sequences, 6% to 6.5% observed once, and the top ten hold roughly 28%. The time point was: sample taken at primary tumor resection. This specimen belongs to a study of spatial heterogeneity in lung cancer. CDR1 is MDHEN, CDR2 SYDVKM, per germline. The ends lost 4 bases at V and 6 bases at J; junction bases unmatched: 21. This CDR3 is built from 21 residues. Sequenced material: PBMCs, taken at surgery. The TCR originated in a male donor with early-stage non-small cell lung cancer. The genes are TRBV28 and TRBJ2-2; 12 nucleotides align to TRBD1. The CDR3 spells CASSSTHFGTGGAYKAGELFF. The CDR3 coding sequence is TGTGCCAGCAGTTCTACCCATTTCGGGACAGGGGGCGCGTATAAGGCCGGGGAGCTGTTTTTT.